The next 9 T cell receptor beta chains were all read from a single sample in a study of blood T cell repertoires in COVID-19. Produced via immunoSEQ multiplex PCR; TCRdb's table is partial and in-frame only. The table includes 400,000 to 550,000 clones, around 89% detected once. The sample was peripheral blood. These receptors originate from a woman younger than 45 with acute or convalescent COVID-19.

This sequence joins TRBV20-1 and TRBJ2-5; 9 bases are a match to TRBD2. Trimming took 3 bases from V and 4 from J; bases not matched to a gene: 12. The CDR3 contains 16 residues. CDR1 and CDR2 from the germline V gene are DFQATT and SNEGSKA (reference sequence). CDR3 protein: CSASHSRGGTGETQYF. The CDR3 DNA is TGCAGTGCTAGTCACTCGCGGGGGGGAACTGGAGAGACCCAGTACTTC.

The genes are TRBV7-2 and TRBJ1-2; D not certain. This CDR3 has 15 amino acids. The V end was cut by 5 bases, the J end by 0 bases, with 13 bases between. CDR1 SGHTA and CDR2 FQGNSA come from the germline V gene. CDR3: CASSQRPSANYGYTF. CDR3 DNA sequence: TGTGCCAGCAGCCAGAGGCCCAGCGCTAACTATGGCTACACCTTC.

The V call is TRBV15, the J call TRBJ2-3; 7 nucleotides agree with TRBD2. This CDR3 is built from 14 residues. V lost 3 bases, J lost 5 bases, and 5 bases stayed unmatched. Germline V gene sequence: CDR1 LNHNV, CDR2 YYDKDF (reference sequence). CDR3 protein: CATSRGGTGDTQYF. The CDR3 DNA reads TGTGCCACCAGCAGGGGAGGGACGGGAGATACGCAGTATTTT.

The CDR3 DNA is TGCGCCAGCAGTATGAAGCGGGGTGCCACAGATACGCAGTATTTT. Its protein is CASSMKRGATDTQYF. The rearrangement uses TRBV5-1 and TRBJ2-3, with 7 bases aligning to TRBD2. The CDR3 extends over 15 amino acids. The germline V gene has CDR1 SGHRS and CDR2 YFSETQ. V trimming: 5 bases; J trimming: 2 bases; junction bases outside the gene matches: 8. Filled out from reference TRBV5-1 and TRBJ2-3, the complete variable domain reads KAGVTQTPRYLIKTRGQQVTLSCSPISGHRSVSWYQQTPGQGLQFLFEYFSETQRNKGNFPGRFSGRQFSNSRSEMNVSTLELGDSALYLCASSMKRGATDTQYFGPGTRLTVL.

The count of this clone is one. The chain couples TRBV4-1 to TRBJ1-3, with 10 bases identical to TRBD1. This CDR3 is built from 14 residues. V lost 1 base, J lost 8 bases, and 2 bases stayed unmatched. CDR1 and CDR2 (germline): MGHRA, YSYEKL. CDR3 amino acids: CASSQGTGGYTIYF. CDR3 in DNA: TGCGCCAGCAGCCAAGGGACAGGGGGATACACCATATATTTT.

The V gene is TRBV6-6, the J gene TRBJ2-1; perhaps TRBD2 as D (5 bases). The ends were cut back, 5 bases at V and 4 bases at J, with 12 bases in the middle. CDR3 length: 14 amino acids. Germline values: CDR1 MNHNY, CDR2 SVGAGI (reference sequence). The CDR3, as DNA: TGTGCCAGCAGTGCGGCGGAGCGGTACAATGAGCAGTTCTTC. Amino acids: CASSAAERYNEQFF.

The V and J genes are TRBV9 and TRBJ2-3; possibly TRBD2 for D (5 bases). CDR1 is SGDLS and CDR2 is YYNGEE in the germline V gene. Deletions cut 0 bases from V and 2 bases from J, with 13 bases between. There are 16 residues in the CDR3. The CDR3 region is CASSVASRRYTDTQYF. Written as DNA, the CDR3 is TGTGCCAGCAGCGTAGCTAGCCGGCGATACACAGATACGCAGTATTTT.

CDR3 loop: CASTPRVGVTGELFF. In DNA, the CDR3 is TGTGCCAGCACCCCCCGTGTCGGAGTCACCGGGGAGCTGTTTTTT. The chain joins TRBV3-1 (or the pseudogene TRBV3-2) to TRBJ2-2; D unclear. Germline CDR1 reads LGHDT; CDR2 reads YNNKEL (reference sequence). This CDR3 is 15 amino acids long. V dropped 7 bases and J dropped 4 bases, with 16 bases sitting between them.

The chain recombines TRBV6-5 with TRBJ2-7; TRBD1 aligns across 8 bases. V was pared by 6 bases and J by 9 bases, with 10 bases of the junction left unmatched. The CDR3 sequence is 13 residues long. Germline V gives CDR1 MNHEY, CDR2 SVGAGI. The chain's CDR3 is CASRKTGQGRQYF. CDR3 DNA sequence: TGTGCCAGCAGGAAGACCGGACAGGGCCGGCAGTACTTC.